The 31 T cell receptor beta chains listed next were all sequenced from one sample in a study of blood T cell repertoires in COVID-19. The assay was immunoSEQ multiplex PCR, and TCRdb's table has in-frame clones only and misses some. The sample has about 480,000 clones, approximately 88% seen once. Sequencing was done on a sample of PBMCs or T cells enriched from blood (not recorded which). The receptors derive from a woman between 40 and 50 years old who had recovered from COVID-19.

As DNA, the CDR3 is TGTGCCAGCAGCCCCTCCACTATGAACACTGAAGCTTTCTTT. Translating it yields CASSPSTMNTEAFF. The chain links TRBV11-2 to TRBJ1-1; D gene uncertain. The CDR3 is 14 amino acids. Germline CDR1 and CDR2: SGHAT and FQNNGV. V was pared by 5 bases and J by 0 bases, with 10 bases between.

This chain connects TRBV19 to TRBJ2-3; 7 bases are a match to TRBD2. Germline lookup yields CDR1 LNHDA and CDR2 SQIVND (reference sequence). With 1 base clipped from V and 1 base from J, the junction kept 14 bases outside the gene matches. The length of the CDR3 is 19 residues. In DNA, the CDR3 is TGTGCCAGTAGTATAGGACTAGGCTGGGGGGGTCGTGGCACAGATACGCAGTATTTT. This gives the protein CASSIGLGWGGRGTDTQYF.

This clone is a singleton in its sample. This chain links TRBV4-1 with TRBJ1-1; perhaps TRBD1 as D (6 bases). Germline values: CDR1 MGHRA, CDR2 YSYEKL. Trimming cost V 4 bases and J 10 bases, with 22 bases left between them. CDR3 length equals 15 residues. The CDR3 coding sequence is TGCGCCAGCAGCCTTACGACAGGCGATCTCCGGCGAGCTTTCTTT. Amino acids: CASSLTTGDLRRAFF.

The rearrangement uses TRBV5-4 and TRBJ1-2; TRBD1 aligns across 7 bases. The CDR3 consists of 15 residues. The germline V gene has CDR1 SGHNT and CDR2 YYREEE (reference sequence). The V and J ends lost 3 bases and 2 bases, in that order; junction bases with no gene match: 7. The CDR3 here is CASSSADRLNYGYTF. CDR3 in DNA: TGTGCCAGCAGCTCAGCGGACAGGTTAAACTATGGCTACACCTTC.

The genes are TRBV7-9 and TRBJ2-5, with no clear D. The CDR3 runs 12 residues. V was shortened by 3 bases and J by 5 bases, with 7 bases between the two germline ends. Germline values: CDR1 SEHNR, CDR2 FQNEAQ (reference sequence). The CDR3 is CASSFGPETQYF. The DNA for the CDR3 is TGTGCCAGCAGCTTTGGCCCGGAGACCCAGTACTTC.

This clone was seen a few times. V is TRBV18 and J is TRBJ1-4; no definite D call. CDR3 size: 14 residues. Trimming cost V 2 bases and J 7 bases, with 11 bases left between them. Per germline, CDR1 KGHSH and CDR2 LQKENI. The CDR3 DNA reads TGTGCCAGCTCACCATCGGGGAAGGCTGAAAAACTGTTTTTT. Its translation is CASSPSGKAEKLFF.

The V and J genes are TRBV5-5 and TRBJ2-7, with 8 nucleotides matching TRBD1. From germline, CDR1 is SGHKS and CDR2 YYEKEE (reference sequence). This CDR3 spans 15 amino acids. After removal of 1 base from V and 2 bases from J, the junction contained 5 bases not matched to a gene. Written as DNA, the CDR3 is TGTGCCAGCAGCTTGAGACAGGGGATTCCCTACGAGCAGTACTTC. It yields the protein CASSLRQGIPYEQYF.

This clone was recorded many times. The J gene is TRBJ2-7, the V gene TRBV10-3; possible D gene TRBD2, 7 bases. Trimming took off 4 bases at V and 4 bases at J, with 17 bases between the two ends. Looked up from germline, CDR1 is ENHRY and CDR2 is SYGVKD. This CDR3 contains 15 residues. DNA of the CDR3: TGTGCCATCAGTGGGGGGGGGCAGGCTTTTTACGAGCAGTACTTC. It yields the protein CAISGGGQAFYEQYF.

This clone was counted between two and nine times. Other DNA sequences in the sample encode the same CDR3. The chain uses TRBV5-1 and TRBJ1-2; D remains unclear. The CDR3 runs to 13 residues. The germline V gene has CDR1 SGHRS and CDR2 YFSETQ. Deletions cut 0 bases from V and 3 bases from J, with 6 bases between. CDR3 protein: CASSLARDYGYTF. DNA of the CDR3: TGCGCCAGCAGCTTGGCGAGGGACTATGGCTACACCTTC.

The rearrangement links TRBV7-2 to TRBJ2-5; TRBD2 matches at 10 bases. The ends lost 10 bases at V and 9 bases at J; junction bases unmatched: 11. CDR1 and CDR2 from the germline V gene are SGHTA and FQGNSA. The CDR3 totals 13 residues. The CDR3 sequence is CATGTSDALAQYF. The CDR3, as DNA: TGTGCCACCGGGACTAGCGATGCTTTAGCCCAGTACTTC.

The chain's CDR3 is CATGIRDRGLEKLFF. The CDR3 coding sequence is TGTGCCACGGGGATCCGGGACAGGGGACTAGAAAAACTGTTTTTT. The chain is built from TRBV13 and TRBJ1-4, with 10 bases aligning to TRBD1. The V and J ends lost 10 bases and 8 bases, in that order; junction bases with no gene match: 13. The CDR3 has 15 residues. Germline V CDR1 and CDR2: PRHDT, FYEKMQ (reference sequence).

The rearrangement joins TRBV7-9 to TRBJ2-7; TRBD1 agrees at 9 bases. The CDR3 is 14 residues long. The trim removed 5 bases at V and 6 bases at J, leaving 8 bases unmatched. Germline values: CDR1 SEHNR, CDR2 FQNEAQ (reference sequence). Here the CDR3 reads CASSRDREYSEQYF. The CDR3, as DNA: TGTGCCAGCAGCCGGGACAGGGAATATAGCGAGCAGTACTTC.

The rearrangement links TRBV29-1 to TRBJ1-2; perhaps TRBD1 as D (6 bases). V was shortened by 1 base and J by 8 bases, with 11 bases between the two germline ends. The CDR3 is 12 amino acids. The germline V gene has CDR1 SQVTM and CDR2 ANQGSEA. The CDR3 loop is CSVEGEGDGYTF. In DNA, the CDR3 is TGCAGCGTTGAAGGAGAGGGGGACGGCTACACCTTC.

The chain couples TRBV10-2 to TRBJ1-1; D unresolved. The CDR3 spans 13 residues. Germline V lookup: CDR1 WSHSY, CDR2 SAAADI. V was shortened by 8 bases and J by 4 bases, with 14 bases between the two germline ends. The CDR3 DNA reads as TGCGCCAGCGGCCTTGGAGGTGTCACTGAAGCTTTCTTT. It yields the protein CASGLGGVTEAFF.

This chain links TRBV6-5 with TRBJ2-7, with TRBD2 as a possible D gene (6 bases). This CDR3 contains 15 residues. The V gene lost 2 bases and the J gene lost 3 bases, with 14 bases spanning the gap. In germline, CDR1 is MNHEY, CDR2 SVGAGI. The CDR3 DNA reads TGTGCCAGCAGTTACGGGGGGATGGGGATCTACGAGCAGTACTTC. As protein: CASSYGGMGIYEQYF.

This clone was detected once. The gene calls are TRBV4-1 and TRBJ2-1; TRBD2 is a possible D gene (6 bases). Germline CDR1 is MGHRA and CDR2 is YSYEKL. There are 14 residues in the CDR3. V shed 2 bases and J shed 4 bases, with 9 bases lying between them. The DNA of the CDR3 is TGCGCCAGCAGCCAAATCGCGGGGTACAATGAGCAGTTCTTC. It encodes CASSQIAGYNEQFF.

This clone appeared once. In the same sample, other DNA sequences code for this CDR3. CDR3 amino acids: CAWSEGTSNQPQHF. DNA of the CDR3: TGTGCCTGGAGTGAGGGGACAAGCAATCAGCCCCAGCATTTT. This chain joins TRBV30 and TRBJ1-5, with a possible D match to TRBD1 (6 bases). V shed 1 base and J shed 1 base, with 8 bases lying between them. Germline CDR1 reads GTSNPN; CDR2 reads SVGIG (reference sequence). This CDR3 is built from 14 residues.

The chain links TRBV24-1 to TRBJ2-2, with 9 nucleotides matching TRBD1. This CDR3 region has 15 residues. Unmatched junction bases numbered 5, after V lost 5 bases and J lost 5 bases. The V gene's germline CDR1 is KGHDR and CDR2 SFDVKD. The CDR3 coding sequence is TGTGCCACCAGTGTACAGGGGGCTGAAACCGGGGAGCTGTTTTTT. It translates to CATSVQGAETGELFF.

The chain combines TRBV5-6 with TRBJ1-4; D is possibly TRBD1 (6 bases). This CDR3 is 14 amino acids long. V dropped 4 bases and J dropped 8 bases, with 15 bases sitting between them. Germline values: CDR1 SGHDT, CDR2 YYEEEE. The CDR3 DNA is TGTGCCAGCAGCGCGACAGGTCTCGGGGAAAAACTGTTTTTT. The encoded protein is CASSATGLGEKLFF.

This clone came up a few times. The V and J genes are TRBV6-2 or TRBV6-3 and TRBJ2-1; 11 nucleotides agree with TRBD2. The CDR3 loop spans 19 amino acids. Per the germline V gene, CDR1 is MNHEY and CDR2 is SVGEGT. The junction had 19 bases not matched to a gene; V was cut back by 6 bases and J by 6 bases. This chain's CDR3 is CASSSRRWIAGGQSNEQFF. CDR3 DNA sequence: TGTGCCAGCAGCAGCCGAAGGTGGATAGCGGGAGGGCAATCCAATGAGCAGTTCTTC.

CDR3 in DNA: TGCGCCAGCAGCTTGGGGACTAGCGGGAGGGGTTCCGAGCAGTACTTC. It translates to CASSLGTSGRGSEQYF. The chain recombines TRBV5-1 with TRBJ2-7; 15 bases line up with TRBD2. After removal of 0 bases from V and 6 bases from J, the junction contained 4 bases not matched to a gene. The V gene's germline CDR1 is SGHRS and CDR2 YFSETQ. The CDR3 has 16 amino acids.

The CDR3 region is CASSRAGGDEKLFF. In DNA, the CDR3 is TGTGCCAGTAGTAGGGCAGGGGGTGATGAAAAACTGTTTTTT. The V call is TRBV19, the J call TRBJ1-4, with 7 bases that match TRBD1. The J segment lost 6 bases and the V segment lost 4 bases, leaving 5 bases of the junction unmatched. The CDR3 extends over 14 amino acids. The germline gives CDR1 LNHDA, CDR2 SQIVND (reference sequence). Drawing the rest from reference TRBV19 and TRBJ1-4, the complete variable domain is DGGITQSPKYLFRKEGQNVTLSCEQNLNHDAMYWYRQDPGQGLRLIYYSQIVNDFQKGDIAEGYSVSREKKESFPLTVTSAQKNPTAFYLCASSRAGGDEKLFFGSGTQLSVL.

The chain combines TRBV7-9 with TRBJ2-2; D is uncertain. The CDR3 runs 12 residues. V lost 5 bases and J 7 bases, leaving 8 bases between the germline ends. Germline-derived CDR1 and CDR2 are SEHNR and FQNEAQ (reference sequence). Here the CDR3 reads CASSGAGGELFF. DNA of the CDR3: TGTGCCAGCAGCGGAGCTGGCGGGGAGCTGTTTTTT. Based on the CDR3 plus reference TRBV7-9 and TRBJ2-2, the full variable domain is DTGVSQNPRHKITKRGQNVTFRCDPISEHNRLYWYRQTLGQGPEFLTYFQNEAQLEKSRLLSDRFSAERPKGSFSTLEIQRTEQGDSAMYLCASSGAGGELFFGEGSRLTVL.

The chain is built from TRBV19 and TRBJ1-2; 11 positions agree with TRBD1. The V gene's germline CDR1 is LNHDA and CDR2 SQIVND (reference sequence). With 5 bases clipped from V and 3 bases from J, the junction kept 5 bases outside the gene matches. The CDR3 is 15 amino acids. The CDR3 protein is CASSPWTGGYYGYTF. In nucleotides, the CDR3 is TGTGCCAGTAGTCCCTGGACAGGGGGCTACTATGGCTACACCTTC.

The sample holds one count of this clone. V is TRBV11-3 and J is TRBJ1-3; the D is unclear. The CDR3 covers 13 residues. CDR1 and CDR2 (germline): SGHNT, YENEEA. V was pared by 5 bases and J by 8 bases, with 13 bases between. DNA for the CDR3: TGTGCCAGCAGCCCGCTCGGTTTGGACACCATATATTTT. Protein: CASSPLGLDTIYF. Filled out from reference TRBV11-3 and TRBJ1-3, the complete variable domain reads EAGVVQSPRYKIIEKKQPVAFWCNPISGHNTLYWYLQNLGQGPELLIRYENEEAVDDSQLPKDRFSAERLKGVDSTLKIQPAELGDSAVYLCASSPLGLDTIYFGEGSWLTVV.

The chain combines TRBV6-5 with TRBJ2-7; 8 nucleotides match TRBD2. J was trimmed by 6 bases and V by 7 bases; bases with no gene match: 8. CDR1 MNHEY and CDR2 SVGAGI come from the germline V gene. CDR3 length equals 13 residues. CDR3 nucleotide sequence: TGTGCCAGCAACCCCGGGACTAGAGGCGAGCAGTACTTC. This sequence encodes CASNPGTRGEQYF.

CDR3 sequence reads: CASQGRRPLGDTEAFF. CDR3 bases: TGTGCCTCCCAGGGAAGGAGACCGTTGGGTGACACTGAAGCTTTCTTT. The chain couples TRBV5-4 to TRBJ1-1; the D gene is possibly TRBD1 (5 bases). The V end lost 10 bases, the J end lost 3 bases, and 25 bases lay between the germline ends. CDR1 is SGHNT, CDR2 YYREEE, per germline (reference sequence). The CDR3 has 16 residues.

The V call is TRBV28, the J call TRBJ1-2; 8 bases fit TRBD1. With 6 bases clipped from V and 8 bases from J, the junction kept 5 bases outside the gene matches. Germline lookup yields CDR1 MDHEN and CDR2 SYDVKM. This CDR3 is built from 12 residues. The chain's CDR3 is CASRVQGVGYTF. CDR3 in DNA: TGTGCCAGCAGAGTACAGGGGGTAGGCTACACCTTC.

The CDR3 reads CASKYRGSYEQYF. CDR3 bases: TGCGCCAGCAAATACAGGGGATCCTACGAGCAGTACTTC. The V call is TRBV5-1, the J call TRBJ2-7; 7 bases map to TRBD1. The J segment lost 1 base and the V segment lost 6 bases, leaving 4 bases of the junction unmatched. This CDR3 is 13 amino acids long. Germline lookup yields CDR1 SGHRS and CDR2 YFSETQ.

This chain joins TRBV27 and TRBJ2-7, with 7 bases matching TRBD1. Trimming at V came to 3 bases and at J to 4 bases, leaving 6 bases not matched to a gene. Germline values: CDR1 MNHEY, CDR2 SMNVEV (reference sequence). The CDR3 totals 14 residues. The CDR3: CASSFQDRMYEQYF. CDR3 in DNA: TGTGCCAGCAGTTTCCAGGACAGGATGTACGAGCAGTACTTC.

This chain uses TRBV14 with TRBJ2-1; a weak D match, TRBD2 (6 bases). The CDR3 sequence is 15 residues long. Germline V gene sequence: CDR1 SGHDN, CDR2 FVKESK. Deletions cut 3 bases from V and 7 bases from J, with 16 bases between. This CDR3 is CASSQAGLQTNEQFF. CDR3 sequence (DNA): TGTGCCAGCAGCCAGGCGGGACTCCAGACAAATGAGCAGTTCTTC.